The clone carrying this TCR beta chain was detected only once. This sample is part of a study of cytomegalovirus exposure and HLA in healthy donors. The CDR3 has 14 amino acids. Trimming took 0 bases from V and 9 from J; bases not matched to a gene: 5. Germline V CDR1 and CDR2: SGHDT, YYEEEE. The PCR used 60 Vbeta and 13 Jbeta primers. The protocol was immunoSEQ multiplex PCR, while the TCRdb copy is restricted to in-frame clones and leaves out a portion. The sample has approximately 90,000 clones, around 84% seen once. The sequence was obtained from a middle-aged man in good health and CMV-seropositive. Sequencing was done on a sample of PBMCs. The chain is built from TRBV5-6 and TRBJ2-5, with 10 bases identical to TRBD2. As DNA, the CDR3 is TGTGCCAGCAGCTTGGGGCTAGCGGGGGAGGCCCAGTACTTC. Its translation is CASSLGLAGEAQYF.